This T cell receptor beta chain was identified in a study of T cell responses to AZD1222 COVID-19 vaccine. The wider study: Samples with a second dose at about 4 or about 12 weeks were pooled together.

Remarks on this clone: Antigen unknown.

Findings of the study overall: It was only a handful of AZD1222 recipients who were seropositive at baseline. White British people made up most donors, females outnumbered males, and clonal diversity was possibly underestimated.

The table came from immunoSEQ multiplex PCR; TCRdb's copy has only in-frame clones and leaves some out. In the table there are 250,000 or so clones, 80% to 95% of which are singletons. Germline V gene sequence: CDR1 SGHDN, CDR2 FVKESK. The V end was cut by 0 bases, the J end by 4 bases, with 13 bases between. The CDR3 sequence is 16 residues long. The sequencing used peripheral blood, collected on day 0 of AZD1222 vaccination. This TCR derives from an adult in good health. J is TRBJ2-4 and V is TRBV14; maybe TRBD1 (6 bases). The CDR3 spells CASSQDPAGVKNIQYF. CDR3 DNA sequence: TGTGCCAGCAGCCAAGATCCGGCAGGGGTGAAAAACATTCAGTACTTC.